This TCR beta chain was identified during a study of shared T cell receptors in the human thymus. The data were produced by immunoSEQ multiplex PCR, yet TCRdb's version contains in-frame clones alone and is incomplete. Altogether over 450,000 clones are present, about four fifths being singletons, with the ten largest covering around 0.012%. The germline V gene has CDR1 MNHNS and CDR2 SASEGT. There are 18 residues in the CDR3. Of note for this clone: At one end, the junction sequence differs from germline, possibly due to a read error.

The data were also submitted as part of a second study, on human thymus T cells.

This sequence was found in a boy in the first two years of life with a congenital heart defect. The sequenced sample consisted of thymocytes. The J gene is TRBJ2-2, the V gene TRBV6-1; D is perhaps TRBD1 (5 bases). CDR3 bases: TGTGCCAGCAGGGAAGGACATAAAGGGGCCCAGGACCCCGGGGAGCTGTTTTTT. This gives the protein CASREGHKGAQDPGELFF.